Sequencing of this T cell receptor (beta chain) was carried out in a study of cytomegalovirus exposure and HLA in healthy donors. The CDR3 has 12 amino acids. With 4 bases removed from V and 9 bases from J, the gap between germline ends came to 13 bases. CDR1 SGHDT and CDR2 YYEEEE come from the germline V gene. A multiplex PCR was run with 60 Vbeta primers and 13 Jbeta primers. Sequencing used immunoSEQ multiplex PCR; TCRdb keeps in-frame clones, though not all of them. The sample contains 180,000 or so clones, roughly 85% of which appear only once. The TCR was taken from a man between 18 and 29 years old in good health and CMV-seropositive. The sample was PBMCs. V and J are TRBV5-6 and TRBJ2-5; no firm D call. The CDR3 DNA is TGTGCCAGCAGCCCATACCAGGCCCCCCAGTACTTC. Its protein is CASSPYQAPQYF.